Following are 9 T cell receptor beta chains from one sample sequenced in a study of T cell changes during pregnancy in multiple sclerosis. The repertoire was sequenced with immunoSEQ multiplex PCR; TCRdb's copy has only in-frame clones and lacks some. Counted here are about 110,000 clones, about 89% occurring once; the ten biggest clones make up about 1.6%. Sequenced material: peripheral blood, taken before pregnancy. The origin of the receptors is a female donor with multiple sclerosis, enrolled in a pregnancy study.

The chain employs TRBV28 and TRBJ1-5, with 7 bases aligning to TRBD1. The length of the CDR3 is 14 residues. CDR1 is MDHEN and CDR2 is SYDVKM in the germline V gene. The junction had 13 bases not matched to a gene; V was cut back by 10 bases and J by 7 bases. CDR3 sequence reads: CATYPQGTRQPQHF. The CDR3 DNA reads as TGTGCCACCTACCCACAGGGGACGAGGCAGCCCCAGCATTTT.

The V call is TRBV11-2, the J call TRBJ2-7; a possible D gene is TRBD1 (6 bases). V lost 4 bases and J 12 bases, leaving 19 bases between the germline ends. This CDR3 comprises 13 residues. Germline-derived CDR1 and CDR2 are SGHAT and FQNNGV. The CDR3 spells CASSSDSTLRPYF. DNA for the CDR3: TGTGCCAGCAGCTCGGACAGCACTTTACGGCCGTACTTC.

A single count supports this clone. This chain uses TRBV4-1 with TRBJ1-3; D is uncertain. The CDR3 covers 14 residues. Trimming left V 4 bases short and J 4 bases short, with 11 bases between. Germline-derived CDR1 and CDR2 are MGHRA and YSYEKL. CDR3 in amino acids: CASSPLEAGNTIYF. The CDR3 DNA reads as TGCGCCAGCAGCCCCCTCGAGGCAGGAAACACCATATATTTT.

This chain links TRBV5-1 with TRBJ2-5; TRBD1 is a possible D gene (6 bases). V was trimmed by 4 bases and J by 5 bases, leaving 21 bases between them. CDR3 size: 16 residues. Looked up from germline, CDR1 is SGHRS and CDR2 is YFSETQ. The CDR3 nucleotides are TGCGCCAGCAGCCAAAGGGACACCAAGGGTGGTGAGACCCAGTACTTC. The encoded protein is CASSQRDTKGGETQYF.

J is TRBJ2-6 and V is TRBV7-3; 7 bases match TRBD2. CDR3 length equals 14 residues. CDR1 and CDR2 (germline): SGHTA, FQGTGA. The trim removed 4 bases at V and 3 bases at J, leaving 0 bases unmatched. The CDR3 DNA follows: TGTGCCAGCAGCTGGGGGGGTGGGGCCAACGTCCTGACTTTC. Translation: CASSWGGGANVLTF. The full variable domain, its missing parts supplied by reference TRBV7-3 and TRBJ2-6, is GAGVSQTPSNKVTEKGKYVELRCDPISGHTALYWYRQSLGQGPEFLIYFQGTGAADDSGLPNDRFFAVRPEGSVSTLKIQRTERGDSAVYLCASSWGGGANVLTFGAGSRLTVL.

The CDR3 coding sequence is TGTGCCAGCAGCTTAGGCTTAGACTCGGATACGCAGTATTTT. Translation gives CASSLGLDSDTQYF. This sequence joins TRBV7-3 and TRBJ2-3; no firm D call. Germline V gene sequence: CDR1 SGHTA, CDR2 FQGTGA. Trimming pared 2 bases from V and 6 bases from J, leaving 12 bases between. The CDR3 spans 14 residues. Complete variable domain (other parts from reference TRBV7-3 and TRBJ2-3): GAGVSQTPSNKVTEKGKYVELRCDPISGHTALYWYRQSLGQGPEFLIYFQGTGAADDSGLPNDRFFAVRPEGSVSTLKIQRTERGDSAVYLCASSLGLDSDTQYFGPGTRLTVL.

The chain is built from TRBV6-7 and TRBJ1-2, with a weak D call TRBD1 (5 bases). TRBV6-7 is given ORF status, its function remaining uncertain. Deletions cut 7 bases from V and 3 bases from J, with 15 bases between. The CDR3 is 14 amino acids. CDR3 sequence: CASTKGPRDYGYTF. The CDR3 DNA follows: TGTGCCAGCACGAAAGGCCCCAGGGACTATGGCTACACCTTC.

The chain is built from TRBV6-5 and TRBJ2-5, with D hard to call. Germline V lookup: CDR1 MNHEY, CDR2 SVGAGI. This CDR3 comprises 12 residues. V was clipped by 8 bases and J by 1 base, with 8 bases between them. Here the CDR3 reads CASAATQETQYF. CDR3 in DNA: TGTGCCAGCGCCGCTACCCAAGAGACCCAGTACTTC.

This clone was observed a single time. This chain joins TRBV7-3 and TRBJ2-2; D is perhaps TRBD1 (5 bases). V was cut by 5 bases and J by 6 bases, with 16 bases left in between. CDR3 length: 15 residues. Germline V gene sequence: CDR1 SGHTA, CDR2 FQGTGA. The CDR3 loop reads CASSRYLQVSGELFF. DNA for the CDR3: TGTGCCAGCAGCCGATACCTACAGGTCTCCGGGGAGCTGTTTTTT.